The 29 T cell receptor beta chains below come from one sample, sequenced in a study of tumor-infiltrating lymphocytes in primary liver carcinoma. TCR beta cDNA was prepared out of roughly 0.5 ug total RNA by means of a constant-region primer. Generation of the TCR beta libraries relied on three nested multiplex PCR rounds using slightly modified ARM-PCR. It was with TRBV1-TRBV30 forward primers and a C-beta reverse primer that the first two PCR rounds were run, at around 10 cycles each. Each CDR3 protein gets one entry after TCRdb re-called the multiplex PCR reads with MiXCR. The sample has 95,000 to 150,000 distinct CDR3 sequences, approximately 68% seen once. Taking about 19-32 mg of unsorted bulk tissue, the authors co-extracted RNA and DNA. The sequenced sample consisted of tumor-adjacent normal liver tissue. The receptor source for this set is a woman aged 55-69 years with primary liver carcinoma and hepatitis B virus infection.

V and J are TRBV29-1 and TRBJ2-3; perhaps TRBD2 as D (5 bases). Germline assignment: CDR1 SQVTM and CDR2 ANQGSEA. There are 14 residues in the CDR3. Here the CDR3 reads CCLKDYGYTDTQYF. Written as DNA, the CDR3 is TGCTGCCTTAAAGACTACGGGTACACAGATACGCAGTATTTT.

About this clonotype itself: In this CDR3 the conserved last residue, phenylalanine or tryptophan, is missing, so a read error is likely. The rearrangement uses TRBV6-5 and TRBJ2-7; the D gene is possibly TRBD2 (5 bases). The CDR3 covers 16 residues. Germline lookup yields CDR1 MNHEY and CDR2 SVGAGI. The CDR3 reads CDSSRSSRVLGYEQYS. As DNA, the CDR3 is TGTGACAGCAGCAGGTCTAGCCGAGTTTTAGGCTACGAGCAGTACTCC.

As regards this clonotype: A read error may account for a junction end that differs from germline. The chain couples TRBV12-5 to TRBJ1-1, with no clear D. Germline loops: CDR1 LGHNT, CDR2 FRNRAP. This CDR3 region has 15 residues. Written as DNA, the CDR3 is TGTGATAGTGCTTTACATCATAACATGAACACTGAAGCTTTCTTT. Encoded protein: CDSALHHNMNTEAFF.

The rearrangement joins TRBV5-5 to TRBJ1-5; D gene uncertain. Germline CDR1 SGHKS, CDR2 YYEKEE (reference sequence). The CDR3 totals 17 residues. V was cut by 0 bases and J by 2 bases, with 15 bases left in between. CDR3: CASSLDPWGGGNQPQHF. The CDR3 nucleotides are TGTGCCAGCAGCTTGGATCCTTGGGGAGGAGGCAATCAGCCCCAGCATTTT.

The J gene is TRBJ2-7, the V gene TRBV11-2, with TRBD2 matching over 8 bases. The V gene's germline CDR1 is SGHAT and CDR2 FQNNGV. The CDR3 spans 15 residues. DNA for the CDR3: TGTGTTAGCAGCTTAGTAGCGGGGAATACTTACGAGCAGTACTTC. Its translation: CVSSLVAGNTYEQYF.

This clonotype appeared a single time. The V gene is TRBV12-3 or TRBV12-4, the J gene TRBJ2-1; TRBD2 might be the D (5 bases). V was cut by 2 bases and J by 7 bases, with 21 bases left in between. The CDR3 extends over 17 amino acids. DNA for the CDR3: TGTGCCAGCAGTTTAACGCCTAGCTTGAGCTTGGGTAATGAGCAGTTCTTC. It specifies CASSLTPSLSLGNEQFF.

This clonotype was detected a few times. One junction end disagrees with the germline gene, perhaps due to a read error. V gene TRBV11-2 combines with J gene TRBJ2-1, with 8 positions matching TRBD2. The CDR3 totals 15 residues. The germline V gene encodes CDR1 SGHAT and CDR2 FQNNGV. The CDR3 is CASSRLASGYNGQLF. The CDR3 nucleotides read TGTGCCAGCAGTCGACTAGCGTCGGGATACAATGGGCAGTTGTTC.

On this clonotype itself: A much larger clone differs from this one at a single base, so this may be a read error. The CDR3 does not end in the conserved phenylalanine or tryptophan, so this is likely a read error. The chain combines TRBV5-1 with TRBJ1-2, with no clear D. This CDR3 region has 11 residues. Germline assignment: CDR1 SGHRS and CDR2 YFSETQ. Trimming shortened V by 5 bases and J by 7 bases, and 9 bases separated the two germline ends. The CDR3 DNA is TGCGCCAGCAGTTACCTGGGTGGCTACACCTTA. Residues: CASSYLGGYTL.

Comment on this clonotype: Given the absence of the conserved phenylalanine or tryptophan at the CDR3 end, a read error is likely. The chain uses TRBV11-2 and TRBJ2-1; weak D call: TRBD2 (6 bases). The germline V gene has CDR1 SGHAT and CDR2 FQNNGV. This CDR3 contains 12 residues. Trimming removed 2 bases from V and 8 bases from J, with 7 bases in between. The DNA of the CDR3 is TGTGCCAGCAGCTTATGGGAGGATGAGCAGTTCCTA. Translation gives CASSLWEDEQFL.

The rearrangement links TRBV7-6 to TRBJ2-3, with D perhaps matching TRBD2 (6 bases). Trimming stripped 3 bases from V and 3 bases from J, with 10 bases between. Per germline, CDR1 SGHVS and CDR2 FNYEAQ. The CDR3 covers 14 residues. The CDR3 here is CASSLRGRTDTQYF. CDR3 nucleotides: TGTGCCAGCAGCTTGCGGGGTAGGACAGATACGCAGTATTTT.

In its sample, this clonotype was seen many times. This chain links TRBV7-9 with TRBJ2-2; TRBD2 agrees at 11 bases. V dropped 5 bases and J dropped 1; count of bases not matched to a gene: 3. Germline-derived CDR1 and CDR2 are SEHNR and FQNEAQ (reference sequence). CDR3 length: 16 residues. The CDR3 here is CASSKLAGGNTGELFF. In nucleotides, the CDR3 is TGTGCCAGCAGCAAGCTAGCGGGAGGGAACACCGGGGAGCTGTTTTTT.

The gene calls are TRBV14 and TRBJ2-7; 10 nucleotides match TRBD1. The CDR3 has 15 amino acids. CDR1 SGHDN and CDR2 FVKESK come from the germline V gene. CDR3 residues: CTSSHLGQGKHEQYV. The CDR3 nucleotides read TGTACCAGCAGCCATTTGGGACAGGGGAAGCACGAGCAGTACGTC.

The chain combines TRBV7-3 with TRBJ2-1; D is ambiguous. The CDR3 is 13 residues long. The germline V gene has CDR1 SGHTA and CDR2 FQGTGA. V was clipped by 4 bases and J by 7 bases, with 11 bases between them. This CDR3 reads CASSSTRKNEQFF. The CDR3, as DNA: TGTGCCAGCAGCTCAACCCGGAAGAATGAGCAGTTCTTC.

This clonotype was counted a single time. A read error is likely, as this CDR3 ends without the conserved phenylalanine or tryptophan. This sequence joins TRBV6-1 and TRBJ2-7; D gene ambiguous. The CDR3 extends over 14 amino acids. Germline lookup yields CDR1 MNHNS and CDR2 SASEGT. The ends were cut back, 3 bases at V and 2 bases at J, with 11 bases in the middle. In DNA, the CDR3 is TGTGCCAGCAGTGAGCAGAGACTCCCCTACGAGCAGTACCTC. Translated, it gives CASSEQRLPYEQYL.

This clonotype came up a few times. Its ends do not fully match the called genes, so a read error is possible. The chain employs TRBV29-1 and TRBJ2-3, with D perhaps assigned TRBD1 or TRBD2 (5 bases each). Germline CDR1 is SQVTM and CDR2 is ANQGSEA. The CDR3 totals 14 residues. CDR3 region: CSVVGDGVNDTQYF. The CDR3 coding sequence is TGTAGCGTTGTGGGGGATGGAGTGAATGATACGCAGTATTTT.

Regarding this clonotype: The junction shows a germline mismatch at one end, possibly a read error. The rearrangement links TRBV18 to TRBJ2-7; the D gene is possibly TRBD2 (6 bases). Germline V gene data show CDR1 as KGHSH and CDR2 as LQKENI. There are 14 residues in the CDR3. In DNA form, the CDR3 reads TGTGCCAGCTCACCAGGTGGCGGGGCCTACGAGCACTACTTC. Residues: CASSPGGGAYEHYF.

CDR3 nucleotide sequence: TGTGCCAGCCCCCATGACAGGCTTACTGAAGCTTTCTTT. This codes for CASPHDRLTEAFF. The chain carries TRBV11-3 and TRBJ1-1; a weak D match, TRBD1 (6 bases). The germline V and J ends were trimmed by 8 bases and 5 bases, with 15 bases remaining between them. CDR1 SGHNT and CDR2 YENEEA come from the germline V gene. This CDR3 has 13 amino acids.

In this sample, this clonotype turned up many times. This sequence joins TRBV10-3 and TRBJ2-7, with 7 bases aligning to TRBD1. Per germline, CDR1 ENHRY and CDR2 SYGVKD. This CDR3 has 15 amino acids. Unmatched junction bases numbered 5, after V lost 0 bases and J lost 3 bases. CDR3 DNA: TGTGCCATCAGTGAGTCGCCGACAGGGAACTACGAGCAGTACTTC. This encodes CAISESPTGNYEQYF.

This clonotype was detected only once. Compared with germline, one end of the junction differs, possibly owing to a read error. J is TRBJ2-1 and V is TRBV4-1; tentatively, D is TRBD2 (6 bases). The germline V gene has CDR1 MGHRA and CDR2 YSYEKL. The CDR3 is 20 amino acids. The DNA for the CDR3 is TGCACCAGCAGCCCAATTCCCGGCACTAGCTTCGAGAGCTCATACAATGAGCAGTTCTTC. Translating it yields CTSSPIPGTSFESSYNEQFF.

The sample holds a few counts of this clonotype. A much bigger clone sits one base away, suggesting this may be a read error. V gene TRBV7-8 combines with J gene TRBJ2-3, with 8 positions matching TRBD1. The CDR3 has 15 residues. The V gene's germline CDR1 is SGHVS and CDR2 FQNEAQ. This CDR3 is CTSSPADRAGDTQYF. CDR3 bases: TGTACCAGCAGCCCGGCGGACAGGGCGGGGGATACGCAGTATTTT.

A note on this clonotype: This sequence may be a read error, since a much larger clone differs from it by one base. This chain links TRBV5-1 with TRBJ2-1; 12 bases match TRBD2. Germline V lookup: CDR1 SGHRS, CDR2 YFSETQ. This CDR3 contains 19 residues. Here the CDR3 reads CASSLVRLAGASSFNEQFF. The DNA of the CDR3 is TGCGCCAGCAGCTTGGTTCGACTAGCGGGAGCGAGTTCCTTCAATGAGCAGTTCTTC.

This clonotype was picked up many times. This chain links TRBV6-1 with TRBJ2-5, with D possibly being TRBD1 (5 bases). This CDR3 contains 12 residues. V lost 7 bases and J 5 bases, leaving 11 bases between the germline ends. CDR1 and CDR2 from the germline V gene are MNHNS and SASEGT. CDR3 amino acids: CASIQGQETQYF. CDR3 nucleotides: TGTGCCAGCATTCAGGGTCAGGAGACCCAGTACTTC.

A note on this clonotype: At one end, the junction sequence differs from germline, possibly due to a read error. The genes are TRBV5-5 and TRBJ1-1; 7 nucleotides match TRBD1. This CDR3 spans 13 amino acids. Germline CDR1 reads SGHKS; CDR2 reads YYEKEE (reference sequence). In nucleotides, the CDR3 is TGTACCAGCAGCTTGGGGACAGAGTCTGAAGCTTTCTTT. Its translation: CTSSLGTESEAFF.

The V and J genes are TRBV4-1 and TRBJ1-4; D unresolved. The CDR3 is 15 amino acids. Looked up from germline, CDR1 is MGHRA and CDR2 is YSYEKL. CDR3 nucleotide sequence: TGCGTCGGCAGCCAAGAGGTTACCTCGAATGAAAAACTGTTTTTT. This encodes CVGSQEVTSNEKLFF.

Points on this clonotype: This may be a read error, as it is one base from a much larger clone. CDR3 coding DNA: TGTGCCAGCAGTTCCGGAAGCAATGAGCAGTTCTTC. This encodes CASSSGSNEQFF. The chain links TRBV12-3 or TRBV12-4 to TRBJ2-1; D remains unclear. The V gene lost 4 bases and the J gene lost 6 bases, with 7 bases spanning the gap. The CDR3 totals 12 residues.

The genes are TRBV6-5 and TRBJ1-2, with D unclear. This CDR3 region has 12 residues. Trimming removed 10 bases at V and 8 bases at J, with 17 bases between. Germline V CDR1 and CDR2: MNHEY, SVGAGI. The CDR3, as DNA: TGTGCCACTAGCTCGGTGGCAGGAGGCTACACCTTC. Amino acid sequence: CATSSVAGGYTF.

This clonotype was seen only once. In this CDR3 the conserved last residue, phenylalanine or tryptophan, is missing, so a read error is likely. The chain is built from TRBV29-1 and TRBJ2-2; TRBD2 agrees at 8 bases. Trimming cost V 4 bases and J 6 bases; bases outside gene matches: 16. The CDR3 length is 17 residues. Germline V gene sequence: CDR1 SQVTM, CDR2 ANQGSEA. The CDR3 region is CSVVGTSGRADAGELFS. The CDR3 DNA reads as TGCAGCGTTGTGGGGACTAGTGGGAGGGCCGATGCCGGGGAGCTGTTTTCT.

This clonotype was seen many times. The gene calls are TRBV4-2 and TRBJ2-2; 7 bases align to TRBD2. The germline V gene has CDR1 LGHNA and CDR2 YNFKEQ. V lost 4 bases to trimming and J lost 5 bases; unmatched junction nucleotides: 13. The CDR3 is 17 amino acids. CDR3 bases: TGTGCCAGCAGCCCTCTTGGTCGGGGGGATCGAACCGGGGAGCTGTTTTTT. Residues: CASSPLGRGDRTGELFF.

Regarding this clonotype: At one end the junction does not follow the germline gene, possibly because of a read error. The J gene is TRBJ2-1, the V gene TRBV10-3; TRBD1 or TRBD2 may be the D gene (6 bases each). The V gene's germline CDR1 is ENHRY and CDR2 SYGVKD. The CDR3 runs 14 residues. The CDR3 nucleotides are TGTGCTACCGGGTTGGGGGGCTCCTACAATGAGCAGTTATTC. Protein sequence: CATGLGGSYNEQLF.